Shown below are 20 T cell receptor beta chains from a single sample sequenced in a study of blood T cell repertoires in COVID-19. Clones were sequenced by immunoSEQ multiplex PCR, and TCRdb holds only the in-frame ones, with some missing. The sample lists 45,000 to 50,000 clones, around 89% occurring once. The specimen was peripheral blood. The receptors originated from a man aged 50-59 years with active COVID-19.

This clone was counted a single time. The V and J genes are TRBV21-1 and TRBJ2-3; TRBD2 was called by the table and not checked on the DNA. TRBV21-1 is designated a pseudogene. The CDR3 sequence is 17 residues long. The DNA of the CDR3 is TGTGCCAGCAGCAAAGAGCTAGCGGAGTCTAGCACAGATACGCAGTATTTT. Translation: CASSKELAESSTDTQYF.

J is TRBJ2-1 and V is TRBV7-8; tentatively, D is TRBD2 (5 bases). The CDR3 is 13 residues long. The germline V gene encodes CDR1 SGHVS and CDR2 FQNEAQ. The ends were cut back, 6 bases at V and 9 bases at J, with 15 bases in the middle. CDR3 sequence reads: CASRRVEGIEQFF. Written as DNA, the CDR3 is TGTGCCAGCAGACGGGTCGAGGGCATTGAGCAGTTCTTC.

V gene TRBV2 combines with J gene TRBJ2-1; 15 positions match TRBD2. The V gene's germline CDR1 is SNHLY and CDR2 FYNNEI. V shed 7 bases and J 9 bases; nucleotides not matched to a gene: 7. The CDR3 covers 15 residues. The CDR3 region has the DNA TGTGCCAGCAAAAGGACTAGCGGGAGGGGAGGTGAGCAGTTCTTC. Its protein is CASKRTSGRGGEQFF.

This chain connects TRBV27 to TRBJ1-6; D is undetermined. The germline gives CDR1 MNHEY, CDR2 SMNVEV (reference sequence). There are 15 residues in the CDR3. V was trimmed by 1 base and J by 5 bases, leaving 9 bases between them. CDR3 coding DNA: TGTGCCAGCAGTTTATTTTACCCAGATAATTCACCCCTCCACTTT. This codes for CASSLFYPDNSPLHF.

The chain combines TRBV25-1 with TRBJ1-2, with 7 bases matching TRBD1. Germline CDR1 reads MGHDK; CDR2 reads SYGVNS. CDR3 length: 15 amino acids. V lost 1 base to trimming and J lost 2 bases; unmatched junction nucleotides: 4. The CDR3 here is CASSEFGRGNYGYTF. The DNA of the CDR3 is TGTGCCAGCAGTGAATTCGGCAGGGGGAACTATGGCTACACCTTC.

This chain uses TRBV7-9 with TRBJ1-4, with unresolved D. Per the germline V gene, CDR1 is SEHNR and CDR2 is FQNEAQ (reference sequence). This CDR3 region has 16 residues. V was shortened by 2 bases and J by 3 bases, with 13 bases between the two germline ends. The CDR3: CASSLKGLAANEKLFF. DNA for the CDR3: TGTGCCAGCAGCTTAAAGGGTTTAGCGGCTAATGAAAAACTGTTTTTT. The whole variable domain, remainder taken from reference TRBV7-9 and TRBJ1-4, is DTGVSQNPRHKITKRGQNVTFRCDPISEHNRLYWYRQTLGQGPEFLTYFQNEAQLEKSRLLSDRFSAERPKGSFSTLEIQRTEQGDSAMYLCASSLKGLAANEKLFFGSGTQLSVL.

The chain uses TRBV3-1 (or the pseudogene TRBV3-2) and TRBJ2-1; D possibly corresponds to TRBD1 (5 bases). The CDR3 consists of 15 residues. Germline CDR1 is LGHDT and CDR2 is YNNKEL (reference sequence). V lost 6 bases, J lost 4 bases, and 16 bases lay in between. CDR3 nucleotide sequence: TGTGCCAGCAGGGGCCGTGGGCAGGGTTACAATGAGCAGTTCTTC. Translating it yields CASRGRGQGYNEQFF.

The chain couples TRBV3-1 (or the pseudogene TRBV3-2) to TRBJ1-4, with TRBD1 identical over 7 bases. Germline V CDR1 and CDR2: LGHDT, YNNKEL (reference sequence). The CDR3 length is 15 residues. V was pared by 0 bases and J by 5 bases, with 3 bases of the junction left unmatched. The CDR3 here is CASSQETGPNEKLFF. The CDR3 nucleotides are TGTGCCAGCAGCCAAGAGACAGGGCCAAATGAAAAACTGTTTTTT.

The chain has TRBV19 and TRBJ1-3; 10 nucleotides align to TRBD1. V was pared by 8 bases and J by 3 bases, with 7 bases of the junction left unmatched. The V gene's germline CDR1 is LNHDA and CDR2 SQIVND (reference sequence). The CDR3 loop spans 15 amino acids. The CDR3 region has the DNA TGTGCCAGTGCCGGGACAGGGGAAAGTGGAAACACCATATATTTT. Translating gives CASAGTGESGNTIYF.

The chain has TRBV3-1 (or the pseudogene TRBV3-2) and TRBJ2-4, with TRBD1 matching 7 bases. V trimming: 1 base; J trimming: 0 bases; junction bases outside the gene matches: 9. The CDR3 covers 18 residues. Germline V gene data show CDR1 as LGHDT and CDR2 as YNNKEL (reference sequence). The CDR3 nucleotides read TGTGCCAGCAGCCAAGCCCGACAGGGCCGATTAGCCAAAAACATTCAGTACTTC. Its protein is CASSQARQGRLAKNIQYF.

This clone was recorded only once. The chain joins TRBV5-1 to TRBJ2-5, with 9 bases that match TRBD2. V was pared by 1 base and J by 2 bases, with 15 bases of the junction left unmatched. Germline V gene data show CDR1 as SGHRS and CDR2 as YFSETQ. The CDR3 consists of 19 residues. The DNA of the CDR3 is TGCGCCAGCAGCTTGAGTGGCCTAGCGGGATTAGGGCAACAAGAGACCCAGTACTTC. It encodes CASSLSGLAGLGQQETQYF.

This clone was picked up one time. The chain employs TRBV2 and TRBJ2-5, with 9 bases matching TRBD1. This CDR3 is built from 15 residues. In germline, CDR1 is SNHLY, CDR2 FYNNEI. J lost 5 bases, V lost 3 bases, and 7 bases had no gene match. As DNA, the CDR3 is TGTGCCAGCAGTGAGGGGCCTGGGACAGGGGAGACCCAGTACTTC. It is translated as CASSEGPGTGETQYF.

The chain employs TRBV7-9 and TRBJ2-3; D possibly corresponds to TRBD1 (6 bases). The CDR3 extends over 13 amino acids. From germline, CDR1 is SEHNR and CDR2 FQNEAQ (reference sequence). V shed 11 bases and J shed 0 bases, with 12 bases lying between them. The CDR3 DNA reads TGTGCCGGGCAGGGGAGCAGCACAGATACGCAGTATTTT. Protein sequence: CAGQGSSTDTQYF.

CDR3: CASKITGGNEQYF. The CDR3 DNA is TGTGCCAGCAAGATAACAGGGGGGAACGAGCAGTACTTC. V gene TRBV6-5 combines with J gene TRBJ2-7, with 8 bases lining up with TRBD1. The CDR3 contains 13 residues. Losses at the gene ends were 7 bases for V and 5 bases for J; bases not matched to a gene: 7. Per germline, CDR1 MNHEY and CDR2 SVGAGI.

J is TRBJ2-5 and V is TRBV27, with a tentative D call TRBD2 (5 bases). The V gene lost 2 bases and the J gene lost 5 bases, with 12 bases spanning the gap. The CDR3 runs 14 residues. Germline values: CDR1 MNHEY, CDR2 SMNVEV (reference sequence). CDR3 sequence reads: CASSLRLGKETQYF. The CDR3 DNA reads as TGTGCCAGCAGTTTAAGGCTCGGGAAGGAGACCCAGTACTTC.

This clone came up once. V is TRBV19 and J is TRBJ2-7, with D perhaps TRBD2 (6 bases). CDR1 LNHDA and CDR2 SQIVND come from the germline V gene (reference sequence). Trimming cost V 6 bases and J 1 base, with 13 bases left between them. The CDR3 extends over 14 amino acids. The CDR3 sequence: CASRQSRESYEQYF. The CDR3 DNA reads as TGTGCCAGTAGACAATCCCGGGAGTCCTACGAGCAGTACTTC.

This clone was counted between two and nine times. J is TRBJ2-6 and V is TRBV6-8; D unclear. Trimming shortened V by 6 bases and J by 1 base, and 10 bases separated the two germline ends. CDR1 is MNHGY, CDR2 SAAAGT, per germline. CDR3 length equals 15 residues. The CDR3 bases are TGTGCCAGCAGCCCCCCAGGATCTGGGGCCAACGTCCTGACTTTC. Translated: CASSPPGSGANVLTF.

CDR3 coding DNA: TGTGCCAGCAGCTTCGGACTAGCGGGCATCTACGAGCAGTACTTC. Translating gives CASSFGLAGIYEQYF. The V gene is TRBV5-5, the J gene TRBJ2-7; 11 bases are shared with TRBD2. The germline V gene encodes CDR1 SGHKS and CDR2 YYEKEE (reference sequence). With 2 bases clipped from V and 3 bases from J, the junction kept 4 bases outside the gene matches. The CDR3 spans 15 residues.

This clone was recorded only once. The DNA of the CDR3 is TGTGCCAGCAGCGCACCGGCGGGGGCCAGGAGCACAGATACGCAGTATTTT. This codes for CASSAPAGARSTDTQYF. The rearrangement uses TRBV9 and TRBJ2-3, with a weak D call TRBD2 (7 bases). Trimming removed 3 bases at V and 0 bases at J, with 17 bases between. Looked up from germline, CDR1 is SGDLS and CDR2 is YYNGEE. The CDR3 loop spans 17 amino acids.

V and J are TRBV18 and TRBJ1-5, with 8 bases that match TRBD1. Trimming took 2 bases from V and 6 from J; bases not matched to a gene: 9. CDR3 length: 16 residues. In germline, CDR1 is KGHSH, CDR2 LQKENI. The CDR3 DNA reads TGTGCCAGCTCACCAGTCGTGCAGGGGGCTGGTCAGCCCCAGCATTTT. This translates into CASSPVVQGAGQPQHF.